This TCR beta chain was found in a study of CD8+CD57+ T cells in acquired aplastic anemia. This clonotype was counted at least ten times. The length of the CDR3 is 16 residues. From germline, CDR1 is SGHNT and CDR2 YENEEA. With 0 bases clipped from V and 12 bases from J, the junction kept 10 bases outside the gene matches. The template used for profiling TCR beta VDJ and CDR3 was genomic DNA. MiXCR, applied by TCRdb to the reads, yields one record per CDR3 protein. The table has more than 150,000 distinct CDR3 sequences, 40% to 50% seen once. This rearrangement joins TRBV11-3 to TRBJ2-1; 11 bases are shared with TRBD2. The TCR was taken from a human donor in good health. Sequencing was carried out using sorted CD4+, CD8+, or CD8+CD57+ T cells (not recorded which) from PBMCs. The CDR3 reads CASSLDPSGLAEAQFF. The CDR3 DNA follows: TGTGCCAGCAGCTTAGATCCCTCGGGACTAGCGGAGGCGCAGTTCTTC.